The TCR beta chain under discussion was sequenced for a study of beta chain features in type 1 diabetes. Turning to this clone: What it binds is not known.

Reverse transcription of all isolated RNA meant that expressed TCRB transcripts were sequenced. The method was immunoSEQ multiplex PCR; TCRdb's version includes in-frame clones alone and lacks a portion of them. The sample has some 250,000 clones, approximately 11% seen once. The study, taken as a whole, reports: People with Type 1 diabetes carried modestly yet significantly shorter TCRB CDR3s in all four CD4+ subsets.

The CDR3 has 17 residues. The V and J ends lost 4 bases and 0 bases, in that order; junction bases with no gene match: 11. Germline V gene data show CDR1 as MGHRA and CDR2 as YSYEKL. This chain connects TRBV4-1 to TRBJ2-5; TRBD2 matches 7 bases. The sample consisted of naive CD4+ T cells from blood. The receptor's source is a man aged 30 to 45 with type 1 diabetes. CDR3 in amino acids: CASSLTAGGKNQETQYF. CDR3 in DNA: TGCGCCAGCAGCCTGACAGCCGGGGGGAAAAACCAAGAGACCCAGTACTTC.